The rows below give T cell receptor beta chains drawn from one sample of a study of cytomegalovirus exposure and HLA in healthy donors. Libraries were prepared by immunoSEQ multiplex PCR; TCRdb keeps only in-frame clonotypes and omits some of them. In the table there are 280,000 or so clones, 88% of which are singletons. Sequenced sample: PBMCs. The receptor source for this set is a woman aged 18 to 35 in good health and CMV-seronegative. The CDR3 runs from the conserved cysteine through the conserved F or W. D genes are given only for firm matches. The listing skips clone size in some rows; elsewhere it reads once, few, many or a size class.

NA,TRBV20-1,NA,10,TRBJ2-1,CSAHSNEQFF,TGCAGTGCTCATTCCAATGAGCAGTTCTTC
TRBD1,TRBV28,NA,13,TRBJ1-2,CASSFFRGRGYTF,TGTGCCAGCAGTTTCTTTAGGGGGCGTGGCTACACCTTC
NA,TRBV4-2,NA,14,TRBJ2-1,CASSWKRADNEQFF,TGTGCCAGCAGTTGGAAGCGGGCAGACAATGAGCAGTTCTTC
TRBD2,TRBV5-6,NA,16,TRBJ2-5,CASSDERLALQETQYF,TGTGCCAGCAGCGACGAAAGACTAGCGCTTCAAGAGACCCAGTACTTC
NA,TRBV2,NA,15,TRBJ1-1,CASSEIQATYTEAFF,TGTGCCAGCAGTGAAATCCAGGCGACGTACACTGAAGCTTTCTTT
NA,TRBV6-5,NA,15,TRBJ1-3,CASSRVGSSGNTIYF,TGTGCCAGCAGCCGCGTTGGTTCCTCTGGAAACACCATATATTTT
NA,TRBV5-1,NA,15,TRBJ2-7,CASSIKADTIYEQYF,TGCGCCAGCAGCATAAAAGCAGATACTATATACGAGCAGTACTTC
NA,TRBV4-1,NA,15,TRBJ2-3,CASSQEDRFEDTQYF,TGCGCCAGCAGCCAAGAAGACAGGTTTGAGGATACGCAGTATTTT
TRBD2,TRBV7-9,NA,16,TRBJ2-5,CASTPANAGGPEAQYF,TGTGCCAGCACCCCGGCCAATGCGGGAGGGCCGGAGGCCCAGTACTTC
TRBD2,TRBV5-1,NA,17,TRBJ2-7,CASSFGLAGGTSDEQYF,TGCGCCAGCAGTTTTGGACTAGCGGGAGGTACATCGGACGAGCAGTACTTC
TRBD1,TRBV6-1,NA,12,TRBJ1-1,CASRWDRTEAFF,TGTGCCAGCAGATGGGACAGGACTGAAGCTTTCTTT
NA,TRBV5-1,NA,13,TRBJ2-5,CASSTGILETQYF,TGCGCCAGCAGCACAGGGATCCTAGAGACCCAGTACTTC
TRBD1,TRBV14,NA,12,TRBJ1-1,CASSQSRGRAFF,TGTGCCAGCAGCCAGTCCAGGGGGAGAGCTTTCTTT
TRBD1,TRBV6-1,NA,13,TRBJ2-7,CASGDRGTYEQYF,TGTGCCAGCGGCGACAGGGGGACCTACGAGCAGTACTTC
TRBD1,TRBV18,few,15,TRBJ1-2,CASSPPQGANYGYTF,TGTGCCAGCTCACCACCTCAGGGGGCCAACTATGGCTACACCTTC
TRBD2,TRBV5-3,NA,17,TRBJ2-2,CARSLKGGSGFPGELFF,TGTGCCAGAAGCTTGAAGGGCGGGAGCGGCTTCCCCGGGGAGCTGTTTTTT
TRBD2,TRBV27,NA,15,TRBJ2-7,CASSFSSGRKDEQYF,TGTGCCAGCAGTTTTTCATCCGGGAGGAAAGACGAGCAGTACTTC
NA,TRBV30,NA,16,TRBJ1-5,CAWSVGAFHNRQPQHF,TGTGCCTGGAGTGTAGGGGCGTTCCATAATCGTCAGCCCCAGCATTTT
NA,TRBV5-1,NA,14,TRBJ2-2,CASSLTSNTGELFF,TGCGCCAGCAGCTTGACATCGAACACCGGGGAGCTGTTTTTT
NA,TRBV28,NA,14,TRBJ2-3,CASSLGASTDTQYF,TGTGCCAGCAGTTTAGGGGCTAGCACAGATACGCAGTATTTT
NA,TRBV7-9,NA,14,TRBJ2-1,CASSLKAKLNEQFF,TGTGCCAGCAGCTTAAAGGCGAAACTAAATGAGCAGTTCTTC
NA,TRBV5-1,NA,14,TRBJ1-3,CASSFASSGNTIYF,TGCGCCAGCAGCTTCGCCAGCTCTGGAAACACCATATATTTT
NA,TRBV28,NA,13,TRBJ2-3,CASSLRLADTQYF,TGTGCCAGCAGTTTACGGCTAGCGGATACGCAGTATTTT
NA,TRBV5-4,once,16,TRBJ2-7,CASSLAGQRRSYEQYF,TGTGCCAGCAGCCTTGCGGGACAGAGAAGAAGCTACGAGCAGTACTTC
TRBD1,TRBV19,once,15,TRBJ1-2,CASSTGTGGVGGYTF,TGTGCCAGTAGTACCGGGACAGGGGGCGTCGGGGGCTACACCTTC
NA,TRBV6-6,NA,15,TRBJ2-7,CASSYSPGSRYEQYF,TGTGCCAGCAGTTACTCCCCAGGCAGTAGGTACGAGCAGTACTTC
NA,TRBV13,once,14,TRBJ2-7,CASREQQDLREQYF,TGTGCCAGCAGGGAACAGCAAGATCTACGAGAGCAGTACTTC
NA,TRBV28,NA,16,TRBJ1-6,CASSSQGRAYNSPLHF,TGTGCCAGCAGTTCACAGGGAAGGGCCTATAATTCACCCCTCCACTTT
TRBD2,TRBV6-4,NA,15,TRBJ2-3,CASSVTSGGTDTQYF,TGTGCCAGCAGTGTGACTAGCGGAGGCACAGATACGCAGTATTTT
TRBD2,TRBV11-2,NA,16,TRBJ2-1,CASRPSKAERGNEQFF,TGTGCCAGCAGACCCAGCAAAGCGGAGCGGGGCAATGAGCAGTTCTTC
NA,TRBV9,NA,14,TRBJ1-1,CASSAVAWSTEAFF,TGTGCCAGCAGCGCCGTGGCTTGGAGCACTGAAGCTTTCTTT
NA,TRBV28,NA,13,TRBJ2-7,CASSGLSSYEQYF,TGTGCCAGCAGTGGTTTGAGCTCCTACGAGCAGTACTTC
TRBD1,TRBV4-1,few,17,TRBJ1-5,CASSQDPGTGSNQPQHF,TGCGCCAGCAGCCAAGACCCCGGGACAGGCAGCAATCAGCCCCAGCATTTT
TRBD1,TRBV19,NA,15,TRBJ1-1,CASSWTGDSDTEAFF,TGTGCCAGTAGTTGGACAGGGGATTCGGACACTGAAGCTTTCTTT
NA,TRBV7-6,few,18,TRBJ2-6,CASSSLIASFSGANVLTF,TGTGCCAGCAGCTCTCTAATTGCCTCCTTCTCTGGGGCCAACGTCCTGACTTTC
NA,TRBV4-1,NA,15,TRBJ1-3,CASSPLVASGNTIYF,TGCGCCAGCAGCCCCTTGGTAGCTTCTGGAAACACCATATATTTT
TRBD2,TRBV11-3,NA,15,TRBJ2-7,CASSLTSGTSYEQYF,TGTGCCAGCAGCCTTACTAGCGGGACAAGCTACGAGCAGTACTTC
TRBD1,TRBV7-2,NA,16,TRBJ2-5,CASSPPDRTGSKTQYF,TGTGCCAGCAGCCCCCCAGACCGGACAGGGTCAAAGACCCAGTACTTC
NA,TRBV13,NA,14,TRBJ2-1,CASTAVMSYNEQFF,TGTGCCAGCACGGCGGTAATGTCCTACAATGAGCAGTTCTTC
TRBD1,TRBV5-1,NA,12,TRBJ1-1,CASSSQQGGAFF,TGCGCCAGCAGCTCGCAACAGGGGGGAGCTTTCTTT
TRBD2,TRBV11-3,NA,14,TRBJ2-3,CASSTREGTDTQYF,TGTGCCAGCAGCACCCGGGAGGGCACAGATACGCAGTATTTT
TRBD2,TRBV5-8,NA,11,TRBJ2-7,CASSLGQGGNF,TGTGCCAGCAGCTTGGGGCAGGGAGGGAACTTC
NA,TRBV5-6,NA,14,TRBJ1-3,CASSLAGTGNTIYF,TGTGCCAGCAGCCTGGCAGGGACTGGAAACACCATATATTTT
NA,TRBV27,NA,16,TRBJ2-5,CASSFRPGYTKETQYF,TGTGCCAGCAGTTTTCGTCCAGGGTATACCAAAGAGACCCAGTACTTC
NA,TRBV28,NA,15,TRBJ2-7,CASYMLAGGKNEQYF,TGTGCCAGCTATATGCTCGCCGGGGGTAAGAACGAGCAGTACTTC
TRBD1,TRBV4-1,NA,17,TRBJ2-7,CASSQEGGGTGSKEQYF,TGCGCCAGCAGCCAAGAAGGCGGTGGGACAGGCAGTAAGGAGCAGTACTTC
NA,TRBV7-2,once,14,TRBJ2-7,CASSFSHSSYEQYF,TGTGCCAGCAGCTTTTCACACAGCTCCTACGAGCAGTACTTC
NA,TRBV10-1,NA,15,TRBJ2-1,CASSGSAGTHNEQFF,TGCGCCAGCAGTGGGTCAGCGGGCACACACAATGAGCAGTTCTTC
TRBD1,TRBV28,NA,15,TRBJ2-2,CASKIGTGWTGELFF,TGTGCCAGTAAAATCGGGACAGGGTGGACCGGGGAGCTGTTTTTT
NA,TRBV27,NA,16,TRBJ2-5,CASSYLSPSGVQTQYF,TGTGCCAGCAGTTATCTATCCCCCTCTGGTGTACAGACCCAGTACTTC
NA,TRBV5-1,few,13,TRBJ1-2,CASSPSADYGYTF,TGCGCCAGCAGTCCAAGCGCGGACTATGGCTACACCTTC
NA,TRBV6-5,NA,14,TRBJ1-2,CASSYVGNNYGYTF,TGTGCCAGCAGTTACGTGGGCAACAACTATGGCTACACCTTC
TRBD2,TRBV7-2,NA,16,TRBJ2-7,CASNQIAGAPYDEQYF,TGTGCCAGCAACCAAATAGCGGGTGCCCCGTACGACGAGCAGTACTTC
NA,TRBV4-1,NA,13,TRBJ2-7,CASSQGSTYEQYF,TGCGCCAGCAGCCAAGGATCTACCTACGAGCAGTACTTC
NA,TRBV7-2,once,15,TRBJ2-7,CASSLGAGVGYEQYF,TGTGCCAGCAGCTTAGGGGCAGGGGTAGGGTACGAGCAGTACTTC
NA,TRBV2,NA,14,TRBJ1-4,CASLFQGVEEKLFF,TGTGCCAGCTTGTTCCAGGGTGTAGAGGAAAAACTGTTTTTT
NA,TRBV28,NA,17,TRBJ2-7,CASSLRLMGSSGYEQYF,TGTGCCAGCAGTTTACGCCTTATGGGATCGTCGGGGTACGAGCAGTACTTC
TRBD2,TRBV27,once,15,TRBJ2-7,CASRSGLAGPYEQYF,TGTGCCAGCAGGTCTGGACTAGCGGGGCCCTACGAGCAGTACTTC
TRBD1,TRBV2,once,15,TRBJ1-4,CASRLDRGEREKLFF,TGTGCCAGCAGACTCGACAGGGGCGAACGTGAAAAACTGTTTTTT